What follows are 29 T cell receptor beta chains derived from one specimen sequenced in a study of sequential checkpoint blockade in melanoma. The assay was immunoSEQ multiplex PCR, and TCRdb's table has in-frame clones only and misses some. The sample yields about 6,100 clones, about 19% seen once. Treatment defined: randomized to nivolumab then ipilimumab (arm A) or the reverse (arm B). The sequencing used tumor tissue (inferred from file names), collected from a patient given nivolumab and ipilimumab in sequence. The receptors come from a human donor with melanoma.

This clone came up many times. One end of the junction is discordant with germline, which a read error may explain. The rearrangement joins TRBV23-1 to TRBJ2-7, with TRBD2 matching over 9 bases. TRBV23-1 is an ORF for which the function is uncertain. The CDR3 is made up of 13 amino acids. This chain's CDR3 is CASSRGGALEQYF. Written as DNA, the CDR3 is TGCGCTAGCAGCCGCGGGGGGGCCCTCGAGCAGTACTTC.

CDR3 in amino acids: CASSVDAGGPADTQYF. For the CDR3, the DNA is TGTGCCAGCAGCGTAGACGCGGGGGGGCCCGCAGATACGCAGTATTTT. The genes are TRBV9 and TRBJ2-3, with 9 nucleotides matching TRBD2. This CDR3 comprises 16 residues. Germline V gene lookup returns CDR1 SGDLS and CDR2 YYNGEE. Trimming cost V 0 bases and J 4 bases; bases outside gene matches: 6.

The chain joins TRBV18 to TRBJ2-1; D gene unclear. With 0 bases removed from V and 10 bases from J, the gap between germline ends came to 13 bases. The CDR3 totals 14 residues. CDR1 is KGHSH, CDR2 LQKENI, per germline. For the CDR3, the DNA is TGTGCCAGCTCACCACCGGCTAGGGCCGGGGAGCAGTTCTTC. Amino acid sequence: CASSPPARAGEQFF.

As for this clone: The read stops 1 residue short of the end of the CDR3; the missing end is completed from the germline J gene. The chain employs TRBV10-3 and TRBJ2-3, with a possible D match to TRBD2 (6 bases). The CDR3 extends over 14 amino acids. CDR1 ENHRY and CDR2 SYGVKD come from the germline V gene. Trimming left V 2 bases short and J 7 bases short, with 13 bases between. CDR3 region: CAISEGLWLNTQYF. The CDR3 bases that were read are TGTGCCATCAGTGAGGGACTATGGCTGAATACGCAGTAT.

The chain is built from TRBV11-3 and TRBJ2-2; D is uncertain. Germline values: CDR1 SGHNT, CDR2 YENEEA. Trimming took 3 bases from V and 0 from J, leaving 5 bases between them. CDR3 length: 14 residues. CDR3 region: CASSLAANTGELFF. The CDR3 bases are TGTGCCAGCAGCTTGGCCGCGAACACCGGGGAGCTGTTTTTT.

By its share, this clone is medium-sized (0.01 to 0.1%). V gene TRBV11-3 combines with J gene TRBJ2-3; 8 nucleotides agree with TRBD1. Germline CDR1 and CDR2: SGHNT and YENEEA. V gave up 3 bases and J gave up 4 bases; unmatched junction bases: 3. CDR3 length equals 14 residues. CDR3 loop: CASSLPGGPDTQYF. In nucleotides, the CDR3 is TGTGCCAGCAGCTTGCCAGGGGGCCCAGATACGCAGTATTTT.

The V and J genes are TRBV10-2 and TRBJ1-6; TRBD1 agrees at 10 bases. The trim removed 8 bases at V and 8 bases at J, leaving 9 bases unmatched. The CDR3 has 15 residues. Germline loops: CDR1 WSHSY, CDR2 SAAADI. CDR3 bases: TGCGCCAGCGGCGAGACAGGGGGCAGGTATTCACCCCTCCACTTT. This codes for CASGETGGRYSPLHF.

Relative to its sample, this clone is medium-sized. The chain is built from TRBV15 and TRBJ2-1, with 9 bases fitting TRBD1. The CDR3 runs 15 residues. J was trimmed by 3 bases and V by 5 bases; bases with no gene match: 5. Germline CDR1 and CDR2: LNHNV and YYDKDF (reference sequence). The CDR3 loop is CATSEGQGDYNEQFF. The DNA of the CDR3 is TGTGCCACCAGCGAGGGACAGGGAGACTACAATGAGCAGTTCTTC.

At least ten counts were recorded for this clone. The chain is built from TRBV11-3 and TRBJ2-5; 8 bases align to TRBD2. The CDR3 is made up of 15 amino acids. V shed 3 bases and J 1 base; nucleotides not matched to a gene: 4. Germline loops: CDR1 SGHNT, CDR2 YENEEA. The CDR3 loop is CASSFRLASQETQYF. The CDR3 coding sequence is TGTGCCAGCAGCTTTCGACTAGCGAGCCAAGAGACCCAGTACTTC.

This clone turned up a few times. This chain connects TRBV11-3 to TRBJ2-5; D is perhaps TRBD2 (7 bases). The germline V gene encodes CDR1 SGHNT and CDR2 YENEEA. This CDR3 contains 16 residues. V was trimmed by 5 bases and J by 4 bases, leaving 20 bases between them. In nucleotides, the CDR3 is TGTGCCAGCAGCCAACAAGGTCTGGGGGGGCGAGAGACCCAGTACTTC. Its translation is CASSQQGLGGRETQYF.

The chain employs TRBV5-1 and TRBJ2-2; 14 bases align to TRBD2. V shed 3 bases and J 6 bases; nucleotides not matched to a gene: 7. The CDR3 is made up of 17 amino acids. Germline V CDR1 and CDR2: SGHRS, YFSETQ. The CDR3 protein is CASSSTSGGAKAGELFF. The CDR3 bases are TGCGCCAGCAGCTCGACTAGCGGGGGGGCCAAAGCCGGGGAGCTGTTTTTT.

The V gene is TRBV19, the J gene TRBJ1-5; tentatively, D is TRBD1 (5 bases). From germline, CDR1 is LNHDA and CDR2 SQIVND (reference sequence). The CDR3 length is 13 residues. V shed 2 bases and J shed 7 bases, with 9 bases lying between them. This chain's CDR3 is CASSIQGGQPQHF. The CDR3, as DNA: TGTGCCAGTAGTATACAGGGAGGGCAGCCCCAGCATTTT. The variable domain in full, completed from reference TRBV19 and TRBJ1-5, reads DGGITQSPKYLFRKEGQNVTLSCEQNLNHDAMYWYRQDPGQGLRLIYYSQIVNDFQKGDIAEGYSVSREKKESFPLTVTSAQKNPTAFYLCASSIQGGQPQHFGDGTRLSIL.

By sample share, this clone is medium-sized. The CDR3 DNA sequence: TGTGCCAGCAGCGCTGGGGACAGAAGAAATTCACCCCTCCACTTT. This encodes CASSAGDRRNSPLHF. This rearrangement joins TRBV14 to TRBJ1-6, with 7 bases lining up with TRBD1. Germline CDR1 and CDR2: SGHDN and FVKESK. V was pared by 5 bases and J by 7 bases, with 8 bases of the junction left unmatched. There are 15 residues in the CDR3.

The chain carries TRBV19 and TRBJ2-1; 9 positions match TRBD1. Germline trimming cut 2 bases from V and 0 bases from J; bases unmatched to any gene: 8. CDR1 and CDR2 from the germline V gene are LNHDA and SQIVND (reference sequence). The CDR3 contains 18 residues. The CDR3 is CASSIPTGTGFSYNEQFF. For the CDR3, the DNA is TGTGCCAGTAGTATACCCACCGGGACAGGGTTCTCCTACAATGAGCAGTTCTTC.

This clone rates as medium-sized. The chain carries TRBV11-3 and TRBJ1-1, with 9 bases that match TRBD1. CDR1 and CDR2 (germline): SGHNT, YENEEA. The CDR3 runs 14 residues. V trimming: 5 bases; J trimming: 6 bases; junction bases outside the gene matches: 7. This CDR3 reads CASSAGQGRAEAFF. The CDR3 DNA reads as TGTGCCAGCAGCGCAGGACAGGGGCGGGCTGAAGCTTTCTTT.

The chain's CDR3 is CASSLERGLKPQYF. The CDR3 DNA is TGTGCCAGCAGCTTAGAAAGAGGGTTGAAGCCCCAGTACTTC. V and J are TRBV11-3 and TRBJ2-5, with D perhaps matching TRBD2 (5 bases). V lost 0 bases and J 9 bases, leaving 14 bases between the germline ends. This CDR3 is 14 amino acids long. Germline V gene lookup returns CDR1 SGHNT and CDR2 YENEEA.

The rearrangement uses TRBV11-3 and TRBJ2-5; 14 nucleotides line up with TRBD2. The germline CDR1 and CDR2 sequences are SGHNT and YENEEA. This CDR3 contains 19 residues. Germline trimming cut 5 bases from V and 5 bases from J; bases unmatched to any gene: 16. The CDR3 region has the DNA TGTGCCAGCAGCACATTGACTAGCGGGGGGGTTATCGTTGCGGAGACCCAGTACTTC. Its translation: CASSTLTSGGVIVAETQYF. Full variable domain (outside the CDR3, taken from reference TRBV11-3 and TRBJ2-5): EAGVVQSPRYKIIEKKQPVAFWCNPISGHNTLYWYLQNLGQGPELLIRYENEEAVDDSQLPKDRFSAERLKGVDSTLKIQPAELGDSAVYLCASSTLTSGGVIVAETQYFGPGTRLLVL.

This CDR3 reads CASLRPGGAEEQYF. As DNA, the CDR3 is TGTGCCAGTCTAAGGCCCGGGGGGGCGGAGGAGCAGTACTTC. The V and J genes are TRBV19 and TRBJ2-7; 8 bases are shared with TRBD2. CDR1 is LNHDA, CDR2 SQIVND, per germline (reference sequence). Germline trimming cut 8 bases from V and 7 bases from J; bases unmatched to any gene: 13. The CDR3 consists of 14 residues. Combining the CDR3 with reference TRBV19 and TRBJ2-7 gives the whole variable domain DGGITQSPKYLFRKEGQNVTLSCEQNLNHDAMYWYRQDPGQGLRLIYYSQIVNDFQKGDIAEGYSVSREKKESFPLTVTSAQKNPTAFYLCASLRPGGAEEQYFGPGTRLTVT.

The chain has TRBV2 and TRBJ1-2; perhaps TRBD1 as D (6 bases). The CDR3 runs to 15 residues. V was clipped by 3 bases and J by 4 bases, with 15 bases between them. Germline CDR1 SNHLY, CDR2 FYNNEI. For the CDR3, the DNA is TGTGCCAGCAGTGATCGACAGGAAGCTTTCTATGGCTACACCTTC. Translating it yields CASSDRQEAFYGYTF.

This clone has a handful of counts. The genes are TRBV9 and TRBJ2-7, with 7 positions matching TRBD2. The CDR3 has 16 residues. Germline trimming cut 5 bases from V and 0 bases from J; bases unmatched to any gene: 11. The germline V gene encodes CDR1 SGDLS and CDR2 YYNGEE. The CDR3 DNA reads TGTGCCAGCAGTGAAGCGAATTTAGCGGGCTCCTACGAGCAGTACTTC. This encodes CASSEANLAGSYEQYF.

The CDR3 DNA follows: TGTGCCTGGGGAGGACAGGCCAATTCACCCCTCCACTTT. It translates to CAWGGQANSPLHF. This chain connects TRBV30 to TRBJ1-6, with 7 bases that match TRBD1. This CDR3 region has 13 residues. Looked up from germline, CDR1 is GTSNPN and CDR2 is SVGIG (reference sequence). V dropped 5 bases and J dropped 7; count of bases not matched to a gene: 5.

The rearrangement joins TRBV6-8 to TRBJ2-3; TRBD2 matches 9 bases. The trim removed 6 bases at V and 6 bases at J, leaving 10 bases unmatched. CDR3 length: 15 residues. In germline, CDR1 is MNHGY, CDR2 SAAAGT. For the CDR3, the DNA is TGTGCCAGCAGCAATGTAGCGGGGGCTTCTGATACGCAGTATTTT. Translated, it gives CASSNVAGASDTQYF.

This chain links TRBV19 with TRBJ1-2; D remains unclear. The V and J ends lost 0 bases and 4 bases respectively, with 9 bases between them. CDR1 and CDR2 from the germline V gene are LNHDA and SQIVND (reference sequence). The CDR3 loop spans 14 amino acids. DNA of the CDR3: TGTGCCAGTAGTATAGAGGCCGGTGTCTATGGCTACACCTTC. Translated: CASSIEAGVYGYTF.

This clone showed up many times. The chain uses TRBV6-8 and TRBJ2-7; 10 bases are a match to TRBD1. Germline CDR1 MNHGY, CDR2 SAAAGT. The CDR3 is made up of 13 amino acids. V gave up 6 bases and J gave up 4 bases; unmatched junction bases: 3. The CDR3 loop is CASSWTGGYEQYF. The CDR3 nucleotides read TGTGCCAGCAGCTGGACAGGGGGTTACGAGCAGTACTTC.

V gene TRBV6-8 combines with J gene TRBJ2-2, with D perhaps assigned TRBD1 or TRBD2 (5 bases each). Germline CDR1 reads MNHGY; CDR2 reads SAAAGT. The CDR3 is made up of 19 amino acids. V was clipped by 2 bases and J by 9 bases, with 28 bases between them. The CDR3 coding sequence is TGTGCCAGCAGTTACAAGCAGGCCCCCGGGACCCCGGTGGTCCGGGAGCTGTTTTTT. Protein sequence: CASSYKQAPGTPVVRELFF.

This clone was found many times. The rearrangement links TRBV7-5 to TRBJ1-4; the table calls TRBD1, which could not be checked here. TRBV7-5 is given as a pseudogene. The CDR3 has 15 amino acids. The CDR3: CASSLNSGVGEKLFF. DNA for the CDR3: TGTGCCAGCAGCTTAAACTCAGGGGTGGGTGAAAAACTGTTTTTT.

This clone was seen ten or more times. The rearrangement joins TRBV7-1 to TRBJ2-3, with 7 bases fitting TRBD1. TRBV7-1 is an open reading frame whose function is uncertain. The trim removed 2 bases at V and 6 bases at J, leaving 2 bases unmatched. The CDR3 has 13 residues. The CDR3 coding sequence is TGTGCCAGCAGCTCAACAGGGGCCGATACGCAGTATTTT. Translation gives CASSSTGADTQYF.

A few counts support this clone. The chain recombines TRBV6-8 with TRBJ2-5, with 7 bases lining up with TRBD1. After removal of 9 bases from V and 5 bases from J, the junction contained 9 bases not matched to a gene. The CDR3 length is 13 residues. CDR1 MNHGY and CDR2 SAAAGT come from the germline V gene. CDR3 protein: CARPDRVCETQYF. CDR3 nucleotide sequence: TGTGCCAGACCAGACAGGGTCTGCGAGACCCAGTACTTC.

By share, this clone ranks as medium-sized. The chain uses TRBV11-3 and TRBJ1-6, with 7 bases fitting TRBD1. There are 16 residues in the CDR3. From germline, CDR1 is SGHNT and CDR2 YENEEA. The V and J ends lost 3 bases and 7 bases, in that order; junction bases with no gene match: 9. This CDR3 is CASSFGAGGQNSPLHF. In DNA form, the CDR3 reads TGTGCCAGCAGCTTTGGGGCAGGGGGTCAAAATTCACCCCTCCACTTT.